The entry below gives a single T cell receptor (beta chain) sequence along with its context. This clone's antigen is unknown. The record has no base qualities; no much larger clone is one base away. This entry is derived from a study of T cells in placental villitis. Describing the broader study: Placental TCR-beta repertoires were compared across villitis of unknown etiology, gestational-age-matched unaffected controls, and infectious villitis in order to test an allograft-versus-infection hypothesis. What the research found in general, with its limitations: Sequencing bulk tissue could not tell helper, regulatory or cytotoxic T cells apart, could not separate maternal from fetal T cells, and left out gamma-delta receptors. Because the paraffin blocks included small amounts of decidua, some of the captured T cells, particularly in controls, may have been decidual rather than villous infiltrates. CMV-specific clone frequencies were lower in villitis of unknown etiology than in infectious CMV cases (approximately 0.001 vs 0.011), and villitis of unknown etiology did not differ from controls on this measure.

TCR-beta CDR3 regions were amplified from genomic DNA with the immunoSEQ v4 bias-controlled multiplex PCR assay, run blinded to group allocation. To estimate the quantities of nucleated cells and T cells in each sample, reference gene primers were added alongside the TCR-beta primers. Sequencing of the libraries was performed on an Illumina MiSeq with a 100-cycle paired-end protocol. The authors' pipeline ran thus. Diversity and richness were calculated in immunoSEQ Analyzer software; richness by iChao1, clonality based on Pielou evenness and Shannon diversity (0-1, higher means less diverse). Using confidence 3 and substitution 2, CDR3 amino acid sequences together with their V/J genes were queried against VDJdb for CMV, EBV and influenza A specificities. The Morisita-Horn index was used to assess TCR-beta amino acid clonotype overlap between villitis of unknown etiology, infectious villitis and control repertoires. This is the immuneACCESS table as TCRdb keeps it, with only in-frame sequences that have V and J called. A part of the clones is gone; compared with another copy, unresolved V genes explain less than half, and the rest is unexplained. D and trimming were read from the DNA, whereas the V and J calls and clone size are those reported in that table. The sample contains several thousand clones, over 75% of them found a single time. The ten largest clonotypes hold 7% to 10% of the sample.

V is pruned by 10 bases and J by 2 bases, leaving 10 bases of the junction without a gene match. The germline V gene provides CDR1 SGHTA and CDR2 FQGNSA. The CDR3 covers 15 residues, taking in both the cysteine and the phenylalanine. Just the 45-base CDR3 DNA is kept, in frame starting at base 1. Five infectious villitis placentae were included, four with confirmed cytomegalovirus and one with Toxoplasma gondii, and were not matched to other groups. In the infectious villitis group, the mothers were found to be younger and to have smaller fetuses, and preterm delivery or intrauterine demise was recorded in a couple of cases. Placentae were collected after delivery and underwent gross and histological evaluation before archival tissue selection. Five 10-micron scrolls were cut from each FFPE block, and DNA was isolated using the AllPrep DNA/RNA FFPE Tissue kit. DNA concentration and purity were evaluated by NanoDrop, whereas RNA quality was assessed on a Bioanalyzer.

The material sequenced was placental tissue containing maternal and fetal cells. Here the chain combines TRBV7-2 and TRBJ2-2; TRBD1 aligns with 7 central bases. The sequence was obtained from a human patient with infectious villitis; the placental T cells may come from both mother and fetus. The nucleotide sequence is TGTGCCACCGCAACAGGGGCCCATAACACCGGGGAGCTGTTTTTT. This is translated as CATATGAHNTGELFF.